This TCR beta chain was recovered during a study of CD8 T cells in ankylosing spondylitis. Findings and caveats of the study: Disease-linked clones displayed a CD8+ phenotype and appeared relatively rarely in peripheral blood.

A word on this clonotype: Its antigen is unidentified. The junction does not match germline at one end; this may be a read error.

Germline values: CDR1 DFQATT, CDR2 SNEGSKA (reference sequence). This CDR3 spans 14 amino acids. One entry per CDR3 protein results from TCRdb running MiXCR on the 5' RACE reads. This table holds more than 150,000 distinct CDR3 sequences, 15% to 20% found once. Sequencing was performed on blood, either unsorted or a sorted T cell fraction (not recorded which). This chain connects TRBV20-1 to TRBJ2-1; 9 bases agree with TRBD2. The clonotype comes from a male donor aged 10 to 30 with ankylosing spondylitis or in good health (not recorded which). In nucleotides, the CDR3 is TGCAGTGCGAGTAGACTAGCGGACCACAATGAGCAGTTCTGG. Translating it yields CSASRLADHNEQFW.